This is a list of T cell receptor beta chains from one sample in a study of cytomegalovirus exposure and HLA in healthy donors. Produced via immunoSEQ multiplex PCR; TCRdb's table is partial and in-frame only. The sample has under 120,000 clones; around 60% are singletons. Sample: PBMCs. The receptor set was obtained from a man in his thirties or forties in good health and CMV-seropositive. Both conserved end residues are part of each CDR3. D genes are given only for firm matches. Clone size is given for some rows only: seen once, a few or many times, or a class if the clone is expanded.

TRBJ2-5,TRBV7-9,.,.,CASSLAVGELETQYF,TGTGCCAGCAGCTTAGCGGTCGGGGAGCTGGAGACCCAGTACTTC
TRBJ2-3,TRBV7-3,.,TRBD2,CASSLMGRGGTDTQYF,TGTGCCAGCAGCTTAATGGGCCGGGGGGGCACAGATACGCAGTATTTT
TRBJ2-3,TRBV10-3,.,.,CAIDSGYTDTQYF,TGTGCCATCGATTCGGGTTACACAGATACGCAGTATTTT
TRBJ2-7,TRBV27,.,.,CASTFSGVGGYEQYF,TGTGCCAGCACCTTTTCAGGGGTAGGAGGCTACGAGCAGTACTTC
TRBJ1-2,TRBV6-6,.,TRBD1,CASMGQGSRGYTF,TGTGCCAGCATGGGACAGGGATCGCGAGGCTACACCTTC
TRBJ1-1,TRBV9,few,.,CASSVLSVLNTEAFF,TGTGCCAGCAGCGTATTATCAGTGCTGAACACTGAAGCTTTCTTT
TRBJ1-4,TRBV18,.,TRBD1,CASSPDRGLNEKLFF,TGTGCCAGCTCACCAGACAGGGGCCTTAATGAAAAACTGTTTTTT
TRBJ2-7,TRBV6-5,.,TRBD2,CASTGGVEQYF,TGTGCCAGCACTGGGGGGGTCGAGCAGTACTTC
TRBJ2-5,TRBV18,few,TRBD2,CASSRSTSGGSQETQYF,TGTGCCAGCTCCCGGAGTACTAGCGGGGGGAGTCAAGAGACCCAGTACTTC
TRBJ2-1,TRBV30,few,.,CAWSPNYNEQFF,TGTGCCTGGAGCCCAAACTACAATGAGCAGTTCTTC
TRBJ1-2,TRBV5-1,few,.,CASSLQGETYGYTF,TGCGCCAGCAGCTTACAGGGAGAAACCTATGGCTACACCTTC
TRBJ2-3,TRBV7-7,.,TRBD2,CASSRFSGGGTDTQYF,TGTGCTAGCAGCCGTTTCTCGGGAGGGGGAACAGATACGCAGTATTTT
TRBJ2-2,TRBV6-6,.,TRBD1,CASTPTGVAGELFF,TGTGCCAGCACCCCGACAGGGGTGGCCGGGGAGCTGTTTTTT
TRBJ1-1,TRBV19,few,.,CATKPRENTEAFF,TGTGCCACAAAGCCGAGGGAGAACACTGAAGCTTTCTTT
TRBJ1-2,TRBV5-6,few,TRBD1,CASSLIGQGRYGYTF,TGTGCCAGCAGCTTGATTGGACAGGGGCGGTATGGCTACACCTTC
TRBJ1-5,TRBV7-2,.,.,CASSPGPPGPQHF,TGTGCCAGCAGCCCGGGTCCACCGGGGCCCCAGCATTTT
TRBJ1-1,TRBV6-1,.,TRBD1,CASSTGQGKAFF,TGTGCCAGCAGCACAGGACAGGGCAAAGCTTTCTTT
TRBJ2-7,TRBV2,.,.,CASISGLSYEQYF,TGTGCCAGCATCTCGGGACTTTCCTACGAGCAGTACTTC
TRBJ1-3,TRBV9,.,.,CASSVLYSLSGNTIYF,TGTGCCAGCAGCGTTCTTTACAGCCTCTCTGGAAACACCATATATTTT
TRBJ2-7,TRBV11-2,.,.,CASSLAQGTYEQYF,TGTGCCAGCAGCTTAGCCCAGGGAACCTACGAGCAGTACTTC
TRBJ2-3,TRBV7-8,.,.,CASSFLDKGFLTDTQYF,TGTGCCAGCAGCTTTCTCGATAAGGGGTTCCTCACAGATACGCAGTATTTT
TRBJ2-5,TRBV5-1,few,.,CASSLMPDQETQYF,TGCGCCAGCAGCTTGATGCCAGACCAAGAGACCCAGTACTTC
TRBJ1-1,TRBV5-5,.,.,CASSLASLERTEAFF,TGTGCCAGCAGCTTGGCCTCCCTTGAACGGACTGAAGCTTTCTTT
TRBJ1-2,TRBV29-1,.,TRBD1,CSVGRGDRGAHGYTF,TGCAGCGTTGGGCGCGGGGACAGGGGGGCCCATGGCTACACCTTC
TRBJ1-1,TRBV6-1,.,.,CASSEMGGTEAFF,TGTGCCAGCAGTGAAATGGGGGGCACTGAAGCTTTCTTT
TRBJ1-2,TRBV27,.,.,CASSFGGAFYGYTF,TGTGCCAGCAGTTTCGGGGGGGCCTTCTATGGCTACACCTTC
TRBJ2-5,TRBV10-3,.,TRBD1,CAISEGGQEETQYF,TGTGCCATCAGTGAGGGGGGACAGGAAGAGACCCAGTACTTC
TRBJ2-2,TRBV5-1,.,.,CAGSLNYRGSTGELFF,TGCGCCGGCAGCTTAAATTATAGGGGGTCCACCGGGGAGCTGTTTTTT